The clone carrying this T cell receptor (beta chain) was detected only once. The CDR3 runs to 13 residues. V was trimmed by 2 bases and J by 6 bases, leaving 10 bases between them. Germline CDR1 reads SGHTA; CDR2 reads FQGNSA. The source of the sample is a study of T cell clonotyping in hematopoietic cell transplantation. Sequenced by immunoSEQ multiplex PCR; TCRdb stores in-frame clones only, minus some. The sample yields more than 10,000 clones, about 72% seen once. Sequenced here: peripheral blood mononuclear cells, sampled 180 days after allogeneic stem cell transplant. The rearrangement joins TRBV7-2 to TRBJ1-2; no clear D gene. This receptor was identified in a male patient in his sixties who had an allogeneic stem cell transplant from an unrelated donor, so the T cells may come from the graft donor. Some clones in this sample may be carry-over from other donors' samples. Written as DNA, the CDR3 is TGTGCCAGCAGCTTAACCAACCAGCATGGCTACACCTTC. Its protein is CASSLTNQHGYTF.